These 9 T cell receptor beta chains share one sample of origin, sequenced in a study of beta chain features in type 1 diabetes. These TCRs' antigens remain unknown. General study findings and limits: Shorter TCRB CDR3s, moderately but significantly so, marked every one of the four CD4+ subsets in Type 1 diabetes patients.

Investigators reverse transcribed all isolated RNA, so they sequenced expressed TCRB transcripts. Only in-frame clones appear in the TCRdb table, and some are missing; sequencing was by immunoSEQ multiplex PCR. The sample lists about 740,000 clones, around an eighth occurring once. The sample taken for sequencing was naive CD4+ T cells from blood. Source of these receptors: a man between 18 and 35 years old with type 1 diabetes.

This clone was detected a few times. This sequence joins TRBV14 and TRBJ2-1; no clear D gene. The germline V gene has CDR1 SGHDN and CDR2 FVKESK. The V and J ends lost 0 bases and 8 bases respectively, with 14 bases between them. The CDR3 runs 15 residues. DNA for the CDR3: TGTGCCAGCAGCCAAGAAAGAGGTCAGGACGATGAGCAGTTCTTC. Translated: CASSQERGQDDEQFF.

There are a few counts of this clone. The V gene is TRBV4-1, the J gene TRBJ2-7; 8 bases map to TRBD1. The germline V gene encodes CDR1 MGHRA and CDR2 YSYEKL. The CDR3 contains 14 residues. V dropped 3 bases and J dropped 2; count of bases not matched to a gene: 3. The DNA for the CDR3 is TGCGCCAGCAGCCACCGACAGGGGACCTACGAGCAGTACTTC. This encodes CASSHRQGTYEQYF.

The V and J genes are TRBV30 and TRBJ1-5; 7 bases agree with TRBD1. J was trimmed by 7 bases and V by 3 bases; bases with no gene match: 6. This CDR3 is 13 amino acids long. CDR1 and CDR2 (germline): GTSNPN, SVGIG (reference sequence). CDR3 loop: CAWSTGVGQPQHF. The DNA for the CDR3 is TGTGCCTGGAGCACAGGGGTTGGCCAGCCCCAGCATTTT.

This chain links TRBV4-1 with TRBJ1-5, with TRBD1 matching 10 bases. The CDR3 consists of 17 residues. J lost 2 bases, V lost 0 bases, and 4 bases had no gene match. The germline V gene encodes CDR1 MGHRA and CDR2 YSYEKL. In nucleotides, the CDR3 is TGCGCCAGCAGCCAAGAGGGGACAGGGGAAGGCAATCAGCCCCAGCATTTT. This encodes CASSQEGTGEGNQPQHF.

V usage is TRBV4-2 and J usage is TRBJ1-2; TRBD1 aligns across 10 bases. Germline V gene sequence: CDR1 LGHNA, CDR2 YNFKEQ. The CDR3 is 15 residues long. Losses at the gene ends were 1 base for V and 3 bases for J; bases not matched to a gene: 2. DNA for the CDR3: TGTGCCAGCAGCCAAGTTGGACAGGGGGACTATGGCTACACCTTC. This codes for CASSQVGQGDYGYTF.

The rearrangement joins TRBV21-1 to TRBJ2-3; the table's D call of TRBD2 was not tested on the DNA. TRBV21-1 is a pseudogene locus. CDR3 size: 13 residues. The CDR3 reads CASSKRGSDTQYF. Here the CDR3 DNA reads TGTGCCAGCAGCAAACGGGGGTCGGATACGCAGTATTTT.

This clone was observed a handful of times. The V and J genes are TRBV9 and TRBJ2-3; 7 bases are shared with TRBD1. The J segment lost 2 bases and the V segment lost 3 bases, leaving 6 bases of the junction unmatched. CDR1 and CDR2 (germline): SGDLS, YYNGEE. The CDR3 is 15 amino acids. The CDR3 loop reads CASSEDRTPTDTQYF. CDR3 bases: TGTGCCAGCAGCGAGGACAGGACACCCACAGATACGCAGTATTTT.

This clone came up a few times. The chain has TRBV30 and TRBJ1-2; D remains unclear. There are 13 residues in the CDR3. Germline-derived CDR1 and CDR2 are GTSNPN and SVGIG (reference sequence). The V end was cut by 2 bases, the J end by 8 bases, with 15 bases between. The CDR3 bases are TGTGCCTGGAGTTCCTACTCCCATACAGGCTACACCTTC. This encodes CAWSSYSHTGYTF. Together with reference TRBV30 and TRBJ1-2, the CDR3 gives the full variable domain: SQTIHQWPATLVQPVGSPLSLECTVEGTSNPNLYWYRQAAGRGLQLLFYSVGIGQISSEVPQNLSASRPQDRQFILSSKKLLLSDSGFYLCAWSSYSHTGYTFGSGTRLTVV.

This clone was counted a few times. V usage is TRBV5-1 and J usage is TRBJ1-1, with D hard to call. Germline V gene lookup returns CDR1 SGHRS and CDR2 YFSETQ. This CDR3 is built from 14 residues. V gave up 0 bases and J gave up 0 bases, with 6 bases separating them. DNA of the CDR3: TGCGCCAGCAGCTTGGATCCGATGAACACTGAAGCTTTCTTT. This sequence encodes CASSLDPMNTEAFF.